This T cell receptor (beta chain) was captured in a study of blood T cell repertoires in COVID-19. Looking at the study overall: Collection of acute and convalescent COVID-19 samples took place in the United States, Italy and Spain.

The data were produced by immunoSEQ multiplex PCR, yet TCRdb's version contains in-frame clones alone and is incomplete. The table shows hundreds of thousands of clones, with 88% occurring only once. The CDR3 is made up of 18 amino acids. The V and J ends lost 4 bases and 0 bases, in that order; junction bases with no gene match: 11. The V gene's germline CDR1 is SGHVS and CDR2 FQNEAQ. The TCR sequence derives from a woman aged 40 to 55 who had recovered from COVID-19. The chain is built from TRBV7-8 and TRBJ2-3; 9 bases are a match to TRBD2. The sequencing sample was made of peripheral blood. CDR3 in amino acids: CASSSPIAGARSTDTQYF. CDR3 coding DNA: TGTGCCAGCAGCTCTCCAATAGCGGGAGCCCGAAGCACAGATACGCAGTATTTT.